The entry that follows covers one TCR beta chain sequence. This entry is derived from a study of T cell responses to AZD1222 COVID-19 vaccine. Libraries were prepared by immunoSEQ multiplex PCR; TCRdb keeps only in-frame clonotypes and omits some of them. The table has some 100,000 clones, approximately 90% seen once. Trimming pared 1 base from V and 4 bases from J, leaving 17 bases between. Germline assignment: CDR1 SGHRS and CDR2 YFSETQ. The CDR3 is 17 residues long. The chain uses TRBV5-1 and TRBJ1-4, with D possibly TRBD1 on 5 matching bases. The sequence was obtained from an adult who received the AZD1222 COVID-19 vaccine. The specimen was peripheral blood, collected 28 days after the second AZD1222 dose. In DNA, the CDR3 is TGCGCCAGCAGCTTGTGGCTTTTGGGGCCCAATAATGAAAAACTGTTTTTT. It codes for CASSLWLLGPNNEKLFF.